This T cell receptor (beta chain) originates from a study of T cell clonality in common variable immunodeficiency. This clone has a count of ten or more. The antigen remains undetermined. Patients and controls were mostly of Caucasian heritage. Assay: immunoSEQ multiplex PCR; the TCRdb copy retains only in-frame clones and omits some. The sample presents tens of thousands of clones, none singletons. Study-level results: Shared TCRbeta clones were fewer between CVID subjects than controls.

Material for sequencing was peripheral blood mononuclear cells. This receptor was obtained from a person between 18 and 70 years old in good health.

The CDR3 is CASSQAPQLEQYF. The sequenced CDR3 bases are TGCGCCAGCAGCCAAGCGCCACAGCTCGAG. The chain has TRBV4-1 and TRBJ2-7; D is uncertain. The read ends 3 residues shy of where the CDR3 ends; the end is completed using the germline J gene. V shed 1 base and J shed 6 bases, with 10 bases lying between them. The CDR3 contains 13 residues. Germline CDR1 MGHRA, CDR2 YSYEKL.